A selection of T cell receptor beta chains follows, all from one sample in a study of blood T cell repertoires in COVID-19. Data came from immunoSEQ multiplex PCR; TCRdb stores just in-frame clones and leaves some out. The table records nearly 300,000 clones, 89% of them present only once. The sequenced material came from PBMCs or T cells enriched from blood (not recorded which). The origin of the receptors is a woman in her fifties or sixties who had been exposed to COVID-19. CDR3s include the opening cysteine and the closing phenylalanine or tryptophan. Each record gives: clone size, J gene, D gene, V gene, CDR3 DNA, CDR3 protein. D genes are given only for firm matches. Clone sizes are given selectively: once, few, many, or a class where the clone is expanded.

clone size: NA; J gene: TRBJ1-3; D gene: NA; V gene: TRBV14; CDR3 DNA: TGTGCCAGCAGCCAAACCGTCGGGTCTTACTCTGGAAACACCATATATTTT; CDR3 protein: CASSQTVGSYSGNTIYF
clone size: NA; J gene: TRBJ2-2; D gene: NA; V gene: TRBV30; CDR3 DNA: TGTGCCTGGAGTGTACGGGTAGGCGGGGAGCTGTTTTTT; CDR3 protein: CAWSVRVGGELFF
clone size: few; J gene: TRBJ2-7; D gene: NA; V gene: TRBV6-5; CDR3 DNA: TGTGCCAGCAGTTACCACTACGAGCAGTACTTC; CDR3 protein: CASSYHYEQYF
clone size: NA; J gene: TRBJ2-3; D gene: TRBD1; V gene: TRBV14; CDR3 DNA: TGTGCCAGCAGCCCCCGGACAGGGGTTAACACAGATACGCAGTATTTT; CDR3 protein: CASSPRTGVNTDTQYF
clone size: NA; J gene: TRBJ2-7; D gene: TRBD2; V gene: TRBV7-2; CDR3 DNA: TGTGCCAGCAGCGGGGTTGGGCAGCGGGGTCTCTACGAGCAGTACTTC; CDR3 protein: CASSGVGQRGLYEQYF
clone size: NA; J gene: TRBJ2-7; D gene: NA; V gene: TRBV5-8; CDR3 DNA: TGTGCCAGCAGCTTGGGGGCCGATCGAAAGCAGTACTTC; CDR3 protein: CASSLGADRKQYF
clone size: NA; J gene: TRBJ2-7; D gene: TRBD1; V gene: TRBV5-1; CDR3 DNA: TGCGCCAGCAGCTTACAAACCGGGACAGGGTCCGAGCAGTACTTC; CDR3 protein: CASSLQTGTGSEQYF
clone size: once; J gene: TRBJ2-5; D gene: TRBD1; V gene: TRBV4-1; CDR3 DNA: TGCGCCAGCAGCCTCTGGACAGGGGTGGGAGAGACCCAGTACTTC; CDR3 protein: CASSLWTGVGETQYF
clone size: NA; J gene: TRBJ2-3; D gene: TRBD2; V gene: TRBV11-2; CDR3 DNA: TGTGCCAGCAGATCCGGGCCCGTGCGGGGGTACACAGATACGCAGTATTTT; CDR3 protein: CASRSGPVRGYTDTQYF
clone size: NA; J gene: TRBJ2-5; D gene: NA; V gene: TRBV29-1; CDR3 DNA: TGCAGCGTTGAAGATATAGGGCAGGGAGAGACCCAGTACTTC; CDR3 protein: CSVEDIGQGETQYF
clone size: NA; J gene: TRBJ1-2; D gene: TRBD1; V gene: TRBV2; CDR3 DNA: TGTGCCAGCATCAAATCCGGGACAGGGGTTTACGTCTATGGCTACACCTTC; CDR3 protein: CASIKSGTGVYVYGYTF
clone size: once; J gene: TRBJ1-3; D gene: NA; V gene: TRBV5-1; CDR3 DNA: TGCGCCAGCAGCTTGCCAGGCCCAGGAAACACCATATATTTT; CDR3 protein: CASSLPGPGNTIYF
clone size: NA; J gene: TRBJ1-1; D gene: NA; V gene: TRBV10-1; CDR3 DNA: TGCGCCAGCCAGGGGATTGAAGCTTTCTTT; CDR3 protein: CASQGIEAFF
clone size: NA; J gene: TRBJ2-7; D gene: TRBD1; V gene: TRBV13; CDR3 DNA: TGTGCCAGCAGCGCCAGACAGGGGCACTACTACGAGCAGTACTTC; CDR3 protein: CASSARQGHYYEQYF
clone size: NA; J gene: TRBJ2-3; D gene: TRBD2; V gene: TRBV19; CDR3 DNA: TGTGCCAGTAGTATGCTAGCGGGAATCTCAGATACGCAGTATTTT; CDR3 protein: CASSMLAGISDTQYF
clone size: NA; J gene: TRBJ1-2; D gene: TRBD1; V gene: TRBV28; CDR3 DNA: TGTGCCAGCAGTTTGGGGACAGGGAAATATGGCTACACCTTC; CDR3 protein: CASSLGTGKYGYTF
clone size: NA; J gene: TRBJ1-5; D gene: TRBD1; V gene: TRBV27; CDR3 DNA: TGTGCCAGCAGTTTTGGGACAGCGGGCAATCAGCCCCAGCATTTT; CDR3 protein: CASSFGTAGNQPQHF
clone size: few; J gene: TRBJ2-2; D gene: TRBD2; V gene: TRBV5-5; CDR3 DNA: TGTGCCGCCGCGGGGGGAGTCACCGGGGAGCTGTTTTTT; CDR3 protein: CAAAGGVTGELFF
clone size: NA; J gene: TRBJ1-2; D gene: NA; V gene: TRBV29-1; CDR3 DNA: TGCAGCGCCGGGGGGAGTAGGGATGGCTACACCTTC; CDR3 protein: CSAGGSRDGYTF
clone size: few; J gene: TRBJ2-1; D gene: NA; V gene: TRBV7-9; CDR3 DNA: TGTGCCAGCAGCGTAGTAGTTCCGATACATGAGCAGTTCTTC; CDR3 protein: CASSVVVPIHEQFF
clone size: NA; J gene: TRBJ2-7; D gene: TRBD2; V gene: TRBV11-2; CDR3 DNA: TGTGCCAGCAGCTATAGCGGGACTAGCGGGGTATACGAGCAGTACTTC; CDR3 protein: CASSYSGTSGVYEQYF
clone size: NA; J gene: TRBJ1-2; D gene: TRBD1; V gene: TRBV5-1; CDR3 DNA: TGCGCCAGCAGGGATTACGGACAGGGGGTCGGCTATGGCTACACCTTC; CDR3 protein: CASRDYGQGVGYGYTF
clone size: NA; J gene: TRBJ1-2; D gene: TRBD1; V gene: TRBV25-1; CDR3 DNA: TGTGCCAGCAGTGTAGGGGGCGGTGGTGGCTACACCTTC; CDR3 protein: CASSVGGGGGYTF
clone size: NA; J gene: TRBJ1-2; D gene: NA; V gene: TRBV19; CDR3 DNA: TGTGCCAGTAGTACCAGAACCCCAGGGGCCGGCTATGGCTACACCTTC; CDR3 protein: CASSTRTPGAGYGYTF
clone size: NA; J gene: TRBJ1-6; D gene: NA; V gene: TRBV7-9; CDR3 DNA: TGTGCCAGCAGCTCGGGAGTTGGGTCACCCCTCCACTTT; CDR3 protein: CASSSGVGSPLHF
clone size: NA; J gene: TRBJ2-2; D gene: NA; V gene: TRBV7-9; CDR3 DNA: TGTGCCAGCAGCCGAGCGGGACAACACACCGGGGAGCTGTTTTTT; CDR3 protein: CASSRAGQHTGELFF
clone size: NA; J gene: TRBJ1-4; D gene: NA; V gene: TRBV7-2; CDR3 DNA: TGTGCCAGCAGCTTAGGCGGTCCGGATGAAAAACTGTTTTTT; CDR3 protein: CASSLGGPDEKLFF
clone size: NA; J gene: TRBJ2-4; D gene: TRBD1; V gene: TRBV18; CDR3 DNA: TGTGCCAGCTCACAGCCGGGACAGGGGGTTCTAGCCAAAAACATTCAGTACTTC; CDR3 protein: CASSQPGQGVLAKNIQYF
clone size: NA; J gene: TRBJ2-7; D gene: TRBD1; V gene: TRBV5-1; CDR3 DNA: TGCGCCAGCAGCTTGGCCGGGACAGACTACGAGCAGTACTTC; CDR3 protein: CASSLAGTDYEQYF
clone size: NA; J gene: TRBJ2-7; D gene: NA; V gene: TRBV21-1; CDR3 DNA: TGTGCCAGCAGCCCCCGTAACAGGGACTACGAGCAGTACTTC; CDR3 protein: CASSPRNRDYEQYF
clone size: NA; J gene: TRBJ2-3; D gene: NA; V gene: TRBV30; CDR3 DNA: TGTGCCTGGACAAGGGGTGGCACAGATACGCAGTATTTT; CDR3 protein: CAWTRGGTDTQYF
clone size: NA; J gene: TRBJ1-1; D gene: NA; V gene: TRBV10-1; CDR3 DNA: TGCGCCAGCAGTGAGATCGTTACGCGGAACACTGAAGCTTTCTTT; CDR3 protein: CASSEIVTRNTEAFF
clone size: few; J gene: TRBJ2-2; D gene: NA; V gene: TRBV5-4; CDR3 DNA: TGTGCCAGCAGCTTGGGGCAATCGAACACCGGGGAGCTGTTTTTT; CDR3 protein: CASSLGQSNTGELFF
clone size: NA; J gene: TRBJ2-7; D gene: TRBD2; V gene: TRBV7-2; CDR3 DNA: TGTGCCAGCGGCAAAGCGGGGGGGGGCCACGAGCAGTACTTC; CDR3 protein: CASGKAGGGHEQYF
clone size: NA; J gene: TRBJ1-4; D gene: TRBD1; V gene: TRBV2; CDR3 DNA: TGTGCCAGCAGGAGGACAGGGAATAATGAAAAACTGTTTTTT; CDR3 protein: CASRRTGNNEKLFF
clone size: NA; J gene: TRBJ1-3; D gene: TRBD1; V gene: TRBV19; CDR3 DNA: TGTGCCAGTAGTCCAGGGGGAAATGCTGGAAACACCATATATTTT; CDR3 protein: CASSPGGNAGNTIYF
clone size: NA; J gene: TRBJ2-3; D gene: TRBD2; V gene: TRBV19; CDR3 DNA: TGTGCCAGTAGCGGGACTAGCGGGTTCACAGATACGCAGTATTTT; CDR3 protein: CASSGTSGFTDTQYF
clone size: NA; J gene: TRBJ1-2; D gene: TRBD1; V gene: TRBV10-2; CDR3 DNA: TGCGCCAGCAGTCCGGGGGAGGGACAGGGGCCTTCGTACTATGGCTACACCTTC; CDR3 protein: CASSPGEGQGPSYYGYTF
clone size: NA; J gene: TRBJ1-2; D gene: NA; V gene: TRBV15; CDR3 DNA: TGTGCCACCAGCAGAGATCGGTCCACCAACTATGGCTACACCTTC; CDR3 protein: CATSRDRSTNYGYTF
clone size: once; J gene: TRBJ2-7; D gene: TRBD2; V gene: TRBV4-2; CDR3 DNA: TGTGCCAGCAGCCAATCGGCGGGGGGCAGGGTCGAGCAGTACTTC; CDR3 protein: CASSQSAGGRVEQYF